This T cell receptor beta chain was obtained from a study of graft-versus-host responses after intestinal transplantation. Across the study: Uniformly, recipients were administered anti-thymocyte globulin induction with subsequent tacrolimus and steroids for about 3 years.

Germline V gives CDR1 WSHSY, CDR2 SAAADI. The CDR3 is made up of 15 amino acids. The V end was cut by 5 bases, the J end by 0 bases, with 14 bases between. A word on this clone: As yet, its antigen is unknown.

General study points: Graft-donor T cell macrochimerism in patients accompanied high graft-versus-host to host-versus-graft clonal ratios in allografts.

TCRdb's copy holds only in-frame clones and misses some; the assay was immunoSEQ multiplex PCR. Counted here are over 100,000 clones, approximately 95% occurring once; the ten biggest clones make up about 3.3%. This clonotype was obtained from a human donor who received an intestinal transplant. This sequence joins TRBV10-2 and TRBJ2-7; no reliable D call. The specimen comprised unstimulated CD8+ T cells sorted from spleen or lymph node cells, sampled before intestinal transplant. CDR3 coding DNA: TGCGCCAGCAGTCAAATCATTACAGCCTCCTACGAGCAGTACTTC. Encoded protein: CASSQIITASYEQYF.